A selection of T cell receptor beta chains follows, all from one sample in a study of metastatic and nonmetastatic thyroid tumors. From the PCR reads, TCRdb re-called clones with MiXCR. This table has under 35,000 clones, approximately 34% appearing once. The sequencing input was tumor tissue. These receptors came from a female donor with papillary thyroid cancer or a benign thyroid nodule (not recorded which). Some clones in this sample may be carry-over from other donors' samples. Each CDR3 is given with its conserved first and last residue. A D gene is named only where the DNA matches it firmly. Clone size appears in some rows only: once, few, many, or a class for an expanded clone.

j_gene: TRBJ2-7
abundance: few
d_gene: TRBD2
v_gene: TRBV27
CDR3aa: CAGSFRTGTSTLTEQYF
CDR3nt: TGTGCCGGCAGTTTCCGCACCGGGACTAGTACTCTCACCGAGCAGTACTTC

j_gene: TRBJ1-2
abundance: -
d_gene: -
v_gene: TRBV2
CDR3aa: CASVSAGPGGYTF
CDR3nt: TGTGCCAGCGTGTCGGCAGGGCCAGGGGGCTACACCTTC

j_gene: TRBJ2-5
abundance: few
d_gene: TRBD2
v_gene: TRBV20-1
CDR3aa: CSAKNFPGGGGREEQYF
CDR3nt: TGCAGTGCTAAAAACTTTCCGGGAGGTGGAGGAAGGGAGGAACAGTACTTC

j_gene: TRBJ2-7
abundance: few
d_gene: -
v_gene: TRBV7-8
CDR3aa: CASSLAAFQQYF
CDR3nt: TGTGCCAGCAGCTTAGCTGCGTTTCAGCAGTACTTC

j_gene: TRBJ2-2
abundance: -
d_gene: -
v_gene: TRBV12-3/TRBV12-4
CDR3aa: CASRSRTANTGELFF
CDR3nt: TGTGCCAGCAGATCCAGAACCGCGAACACCGGGGAGCTGTTTTTT

j_gene: TRBJ2-2
abundance: once
d_gene: -
v_gene: TRBV20-1
CDR3aa: CSARLVGGGELFF
CDR3nt: TGCAGTGCTAGATTGGTTGGCGGCGGGGAGCTGTTTTTT

j_gene: TRBJ2-1
abundance: -
d_gene: -
v_gene: TRBV18
CDR3aa: CASSPTGSWETHEQFF
CDR3nt: TGTGCCAGCTCACCAACCGGGTCGTGGGAGACACATGAGCAGTTCTTC

j_gene: TRBJ2-6
abundance: -
d_gene: -
v_gene: TRBV28
CDR3aa: CASSLNVRASGANVLTF
CDR3nt: TGTGCCAGCAGTCTAAACGTCAGGGCTTCGGGGGCCAACGTCCTGACTTTC

j_gene: TRBJ2-7
abundance: few
d_gene: TRBD1
v_gene: TRBV5-1
CDR3aa: CASSLQTGNNEQYF
CDR3nt: TGCGCCAGCAGCCTGCAGACAGGGAATAACGAGCAGTACTTC

j_gene: TRBJ2-7
abundance: -
d_gene: -
v_gene: TRBV7-8
CDR3aa: CASSPTGRLYEQYF
CDR3nt: TGTGCCAGCAGCCCCACGGGACGGCTCTACGAGCAGTACTTC

j_gene: TRBJ1-1
abundance: -
d_gene: -
v_gene: TRBV6-2/TRBV6-3
CDR3aa: CASSYVQGVNTEAFF
CDR3nt: TGTGCCAGCAGTTACGTCCAGGGCGTGAACACTGAAGCTTTCTTT

j_gene: TRBJ2-1
abundance: -
d_gene: -
v_gene: TRBV7-6
CDR3aa: CASSLGDNEQFF
CDR3nt: TGTGCCAGCAGCTTAGGGGACAATGAGCAGTTCTTC

j_gene: TRBJ2-3
abundance: -
d_gene: TRBD2
v_gene: TRBV4-1
CDR3aa: CASSQETLAGETDTQYF
CDR3nt: TGCGCCAGCAGCCAAGAGACCCTAGCGGGAGAAACAGATACGCAGTATTTT

j_gene: TRBJ1-3
abundance: many
d_gene: -
v_gene: TRBV6-5
CDR3aa: CASSYSRDSGNTIYF
CDR3nt: TGTGCCAGCAGTTACTCGAGGGATTCTGGAAACACCATATATTTT

j_gene: TRBJ1-1
abundance: few
d_gene: TRBD1
v_gene: TRBV7-9
CDR3aa: CASRTGTGAEAFF
CDR3nt: TGTGCCAGCCGGACCGGGACAGGGGCTGAAGCTTTCTTT

j_gene: TRBJ1-2
abundance: -
d_gene: -
v_gene: TRBV4-2
CDR3aa: CASSQETDYGYTF
CDR3nt: TGTGCCAGCAGCCAAGAAACAGATTATGGCTACACCTTC

j_gene: TRBJ1-5
abundance: many
d_gene: -
v_gene: TRBV3-1
CDR3aa: CASSHRDQPQHF
CDR3nt: TGTGCCAGCAGCCACCGCGATCAGCCCCAGCATTTT

j_gene: TRBJ2-7
abundance: -
d_gene: -
v_gene: TRBV27
CDR3aa: CASGLPSFVEQYF
CDR3nt: TGTGCCAGCGGACTGCCCTCTTTTGTCGAGCAGTACTTC

j_gene: TRBJ1-3
abundance: once
d_gene: TRBD1
v_gene: TRBV18
CDR3aa: CASSPFRQGSFLGNTIYF
CDR3nt: TGTGCCAGCTCACCCTTTCGACAGGGTAGCTTTCTTGGAAACACCATATATTTT

j_gene: TRBJ2-7
abundance: -
d_gene: -
v_gene: TRBV6-6
CDR3aa: CASSYPGVGIYEQYF
CDR3nt: TGTGCCAGCAGTTACCCGGGAGTGGGAATCTACGAGCAGTACTTC

j_gene: TRBJ1-1
abundance: -
d_gene: -
v_gene: TRBV11-2
CDR3aa: CASSPLTVNTEAFF
CDR3nt: TGTGCCAGCAGCCCTTTGACAGTGAACACTGAAGCTTTCTTT

j_gene: TRBJ1-1
abundance: -
d_gene: TRBD1
v_gene: TRBV20-1
CDR3aa: CSARDVTDRDLEAFF
CDR3nt: TGCAGTGCTAGAGATGTAACCGACAGGGATCTTGAAGCTTTCTTT

j_gene: TRBJ2-3
abundance: -
d_gene: TRBD2
v_gene: TRBV12-3/TRBV12-4
CDR3aa: CASSRTSGGGTDTQYF
CDR3nt: TGTGCCAGCAGTCGGACTAGCGGGGGGGGGACAGATACGCAGTATTTT

j_gene: TRBJ1-1
abundance: -
d_gene: -
v_gene: TRBV10-1
CDR3aa: CASSDSRYTEAFF
CDR3nt: TGCGCCAGCAGTGATTCGAGGTACACTGAAGCTTTCTTT

j_gene: TRBJ1-2
abundance: -
d_gene: -
v_gene: TRBV7-9
CDR3aa: CASSQTPGYGYTF
CDR3nt: TGTGCCAGCAGCCAAACCCCGGGTTATGGCTACACCTTC

j_gene: TRBJ2-5
abundance: -
d_gene: -
v_gene: TRBV7-9
CDR3aa: CASSPSPGSETQYF
CDR3nt: TGTGCCAGCAGCCCAAGTCCGGGGTCCGAGACCCAGTACTTC

j_gene: TRBJ1-5
abundance: many
d_gene: TRBD1
v_gene: TRBV5-6
CDR3aa: CASSLGGQPSNQPQHF
CDR3nt: TGTGCCAGCAGTCTTGGGGGACAGCCTAGCAATCAGCCCCAGCATTTT

j_gene: TRBJ2-7
abundance: few
d_gene: TRBD2
v_gene: TRBV27
CDR3aa: CASSSLAGRPPSWYF
CDR3nt: TGTGCCAGCAGTTCCCTAGCGGGGAGGCCCCCCTCGTGGTACTTC

j_gene: TRBJ2-1
abundance: -
d_gene: -
v_gene: TRBV5-1
CDR3aa: CASSWVAGGNEQFF
CDR3nt: TGCGCCAGCAGCTGGGTGGCAGGGGGGAATGAGCAGTTCTTC

j_gene: TRBJ1-2
abundance: few
d_gene: -
v_gene: TRBV7-2
CDR3aa: CASSLGPGNGYTF
CDR3nt: TGTGCCAGCAGCTTAGGGCCAGGCAATGGCTACACCTTC

j_gene: TRBJ2-1
abundance: -
d_gene: TRBD2
v_gene: TRBV28
CDR3aa: CASSPPGLALFSIF
CDR3nt: TGTGCCAGCAGTCCTCCGGGACTAGCGCTATTTTCGATCTTC

j_gene: TRBJ1-2
abundance: -
d_gene: -
v_gene: TRBV19
CDR3aa: CASSIDPREGYTF
CDR3nt: TGTGCCAGTAGTATAGATCCCAGAGAGGGCTACACCTTC

j_gene: TRBJ2-7
abundance: few
d_gene: TRBD2
v_gene: TRBV6-1
CDR3aa: CASSDGTSYEQYF
CDR3nt: TGTGCCAGCAGTGATGGGACTAGCTACGAGCAGTACTTC

j_gene: TRBJ2-3
abundance: -
d_gene: TRBD2
v_gene: TRBV6-5
CDR3aa: CASSYSSGEGPDTQYF
CDR3nt: TGTGCCAGCAGTTATTCTAGCGGGGAAGGCCCAGATACGCAGTATTTT

j_gene: TRBJ2-7
abundance: -
d_gene: -
v_gene: TRBV6-1
CDR3aa: CASSARRTTAYEQYF
CDR3nt: TGTGCCAGCAGTGCAAGGAGGACTACCGCATACGAGCAGTACTTC

j_gene: TRBJ2-5
abundance: -
d_gene: -
v_gene: TRBV7-3
CDR3aa: CASSASPLVSGVPETQYF
CDR3nt: TGTGCCAGCAGCGCCTCCCCGCTAGTGTCAGGGGTCCCAGAGACCCAGTACTTC

j_gene: TRBJ1-5
abundance: -
d_gene: TRBD1
v_gene: TRBV6-2/TRBV6-3
CDR3aa: CASTDRVIDQPQHF
CDR3nt: TGTGCCAGCACCGACAGGGTAATCGATCAGCCCCAGCATTTT

j_gene: TRBJ2-2
abundance: -
d_gene: TRBD1
v_gene: TRBV6-1
CDR3aa: CASSGGTGSRELFF
CDR3nt: TGTGCCAGCAGTGGGGGGACAGGGTCCCGGGAGCTGTTTTTT

j_gene: TRBJ2-7
abundance: -
d_gene: -
v_gene: TRBV5-1
CDR3aa: CASSTVSSYEQYF
CDR3nt: TGCGCCAGCAGCACAGTGAGCTCCTACGAGCAGTACTTC

j_gene: TRBJ2-1
abundance: -
d_gene: -
v_gene: TRBV24-1
CDR3aa: CATSGGNEQFF
CDR3nt: TGTGCCACCAGTGGAGGCAATGAGCAGTTCTTC

j_gene: TRBJ2-3
abundance: few
d_gene: -
v_gene: TRBV28
CDR3aa: CASSRRAPDTQYF
CDR3nt: TGTGCCAGCAGCCGGAGAGCCCCAGATACGCAGTATTTT

j_gene: TRBJ2-7
abundance: -
d_gene: TRBD2
v_gene: TRBV11-1
CDR3aa: CASSSIPGLAGVIPYEQYF
CDR3nt: TGTGCCAGCAGCTCAATCCCGGGACTAGCGGGAGTTATTCCCTACGAGCAGTACTTC

j_gene: TRBJ2-2
abundance: many
d_gene: -
v_gene: TRBV6-1
CDR3aa: CASSGTANTGELFF
CDR3nt: TGTGCCAGCAGCGGGACGGCGAACACCGGGGAGCTGTTTTTT

j_gene: TRBJ2-6
abundance: -
d_gene: TRBD1
v_gene: TRBV10-3
CDR3aa: CAISASGTGGSGANVLTF
CDR3nt: TGTGCCATCAGTGCCTCCGGGACAGGGGGTTCCGGGGCCAACGTCCTGACTTTC

j_gene: TRBJ2-1
abundance: -
d_gene: -
v_gene: TRBV11-1
CDR3aa: CASSLGGVGYNEQFF
CDR3nt: TGTGCCAGCAGCTTAGGGGGAGTGGGTTACAATGAGCAGTTCTTC